The clone carrying this TCR beta chain was recorded many times. No antigen is known for it. The source of the sample is a study of breast tumors, draining lymph nodes, adjacent tissues. Overall study findings and caveats: Tumor T cell lymph node origin was a supported hypothesis, not proven. Compared with lymph nodes, tumors were less diverse; compared with nontumor tissue, more. Luminal-like breast cancer showed significantly higher tumor–nontumor repertoire similarity than basal-like.

The lymph nodes were axillary draining lymph nodes from breast cancer patients. The ends lost 4 bases at V and 0 bases at J; junction bases unmatched: 4. The CDR3 loop spans 15 amino acids. Germline V gene data show CDR1 as LGHDT and CDR2 as YNNKEL (reference sequence). TCRdb processed the multiplex PCR reads anew with MiXCR; each CDR3 protein has one entry. The repertoire holds 150,000 to 200,000 distinct CDR3 sequences, with about 33% as singletons. The source material was axillary lymph node tissue. The rearrangement links TRBV3-1 to TRBJ2-3, with TRBD2 identical over 7 bases. This clonotype originated in a female donor with breast cancer. Some clones in this sample may be carry-over from other donors' samples. CDR3 DNA sequence: TGTGCCAGCAGCCTTAGCGGGTCTAGCACAGATACGCAGTATTTT. It specifies CASSLSGSSTDTQYF.